The present T cell receptor (beta chain) was sequenced within a study of shared clonotypes between healthy human individuals. Sequenced by immunoSEQ multiplex PCR; TCRdb stores in-frame clones only, minus some. The sample includes some 2 million clones, about 95% of them seen just once. The V segment lost 5 bases and the J segment 2 bases; nucleotides outside the gene matches: 4. Germline CDR1 is SGHVS and CDR2 is FQNEAQ. CDR3 length: 15 amino acids. The naive CD8 subset, CD45RO-negative cells positively selected for CCR7, excluded terminally differentiated effector memory CD45RA+ cells. Sequences were obtained from naive CD8+ T cells sorted from blood. The TCR originated in a young man in good health. The V gene is TRBV7-8, the J gene TRBJ2-1; 9 bases agree with TRBD2. The CDR3 region has the DNA TGTGCCAGCAGCATACTAGCGGGTACCTACAATGAGCAGTTCTTC. It codes for CASSILAGTYNEQFF.